The clone carrying this T cell receptor beta chain turned up a few times. Antigen unknown. Each donor (without exception) was a healthy Caucasian. Each CDR3 protein gets one entry after TCRdb re-called the 5' RACE reads with MiXCR. The sample lists 1.5 million to 2 million distinct CDR3 sequences; 25% to 35% were seen once. These data are taken from a study of identical twins. CDR3 length equals 13 residues. V was shortened by 3 bases and J by 5 bases, with 11 bases between the two germline ends. Per germline, CDR1 MDHEN and CDR2 SYDVKM. Broader study findings: Donors were not followed over many years; analysis was cross-sectional. Insertions were fewer in abundant cord blood beta clonotypes, whereas memory repertoires showed none of this pattern.

Sequencing was performed on cord blood. The rearrangement joins TRBV28 to TRBJ2-7; D assignment may be TRBD1 or TRBD2 (6 bases each). The receptor's source is a newborn girl in good health. In DNA, the CDR3 is TGTGCCAGCAGTTTGACGGGGGCCAACGAGCAGTACTTC. Encoded protein: CASSLTGANEQYF. The full variable domain, completed using reference TRBV28 and TRBJ2-7, is DVKVTQSSRYLVKRTGEKVFLECVQDMDHENMFWYRQDPGLGLRLIYFSYDVKMKEKGDIPEGYSVSREKKERFSLILESASTNQTSMYLCASSLTGANEQYFGPGTRLTVT.